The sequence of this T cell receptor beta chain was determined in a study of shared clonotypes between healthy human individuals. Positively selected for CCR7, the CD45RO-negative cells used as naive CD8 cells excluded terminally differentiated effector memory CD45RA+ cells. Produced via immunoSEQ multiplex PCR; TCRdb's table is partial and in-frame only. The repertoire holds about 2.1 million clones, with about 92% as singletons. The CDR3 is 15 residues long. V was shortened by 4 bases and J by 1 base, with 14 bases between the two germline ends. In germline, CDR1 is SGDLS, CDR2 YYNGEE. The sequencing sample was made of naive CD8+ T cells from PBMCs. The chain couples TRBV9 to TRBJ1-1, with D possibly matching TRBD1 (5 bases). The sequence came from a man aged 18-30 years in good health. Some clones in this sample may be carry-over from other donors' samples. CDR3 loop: CASSLGRRGNTEAFF. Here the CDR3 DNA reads TGTGCCAGCAGCTTGGGACGCAGAGGGAACACTGAAGCTTTCTTT.